These 16 T cell receptor beta chains share one sample of origin, sequenced in a study of blood T cell repertoires in COVID-19. Produced via immunoSEQ multiplex PCR; TCRdb's table is partial and in-frame only. The sample records 25,000 to 35,000 clones, 85% to 90% being singletons. The sample taken for sequencing was peripheral blood. These receptors all come from a human donor in a cohort sampled during active COVID-19.

The CDR3: CASSLAGEAFF. The CDR3 DNA sequence: TGTGCCAGCAGCTTGGCGGGTGAAGCTTTCTTT. The chain links TRBV5-6 to TRBJ1-1; D unclear. The germline V gene encodes CDR1 SGHDT and CDR2 YYEEEE. This CDR3 comprises 11 residues. V lost 0 bases, J lost 7 bases, and 4 bases lay in between.

The chain carries TRBV24-1 and TRBJ1-2; D uncertain. The CDR3 is 14 amino acids. Trimming stripped 4 bases from V and 6 bases from J, with 14 bases between. Germline V gives CDR1 KGHDR, CDR2 SFDVKD. CDR3 amino acids: CATSEPPAGDGYTF. The CDR3 region has the DNA TGTGCCACCAGTGAACCCCCAGCCGGGGATGGCTACACCTTC.

This clone is a singleton in its sample. The genes are TRBV30 and TRBJ1-3, with 7 bases aligning to TRBD1. Trimming took 0 bases from V and 6 from J; bases not matched to a gene: 5. There are 14 residues in the CDR3. CDR1 GTSNPN and CDR2 SVGIG come from the germline V gene (reference sequence). The chain's CDR3 is CAWSVAQGQNTIYF. DNA of the CDR3: TGTGCCTGGAGTGTCGCACAGGGGCAAAACACCATATATTTT.

V usage is TRBV6-6 and J usage is TRBJ2-5, with D perhaps matching TRBD1 (6 bases). Germline loops: CDR1 MNHNY, CDR2 SVGAGI (reference sequence). The CDR3 length is 14 residues. V lost 4 bases, J lost 2 bases, and 11 bases lay in between. DNA of the CDR3: TGTGCCAGCAGTTTGGCCGGACAGCAAGAGACCCAGTACTTC. Translated, it gives CASSLAGQQETQYF.

The rearrangement links TRBV30 to TRBJ1-1; no definite D call. The CDR3 totals 12 residues. V shed 8 bases and J shed 2 bases, with 12 bases lying between them. Germline V lookup: CDR1 GTSNPN, CDR2 SVGIG (reference sequence). The CDR3 spells CAGRRPNTEAFF. The CDR3 DNA sequence: TGTGCCGGGCGAAGACCAAACACTGAAGCTTTCTTT.

A single count supports this clone. The chain employs TRBV7-9 and TRBJ1-1; 11 nucleotides align to TRBD1. Germline loops: CDR1 SEHNR, CDR2 FQNEAQ (reference sequence). The ends lost 9 bases at V and 4 bases at J; junction bases unmatched: 10. The length of the CDR3 is 15 residues. Here the CDR3 reads CAREGTGGRGTEAFF. In DNA form, the CDR3 reads TGTGCCAGAGAAGGGACAGGGGGGAGGGGCACTGAAGCTTTCTTT.

The rearrangement links TRBV11-1 to TRBJ2-3; D is uncertain. Germline values: CDR1 SGHAT, CDR2 FQDESV (reference sequence). V lost 4 bases and J 3 bases, leaving 5 bases between the germline ends. This CDR3 is 12 amino acids long. CDR3 in amino acids: CASSSLTDTQYF. CDR3 nucleotides: TGTGCCAGCAGCTCTCTAACAGATACGCAGTATTTT.

The gene calls are TRBV28 and TRBJ2-1; a possible D gene is TRBD2 (5 bases). Between the trimmed V and J ends, which lost 6 bases and 12 bases, there was a span of 15 bases. Germline values: CDR1 MDHEN, CDR2 SYDVKM. The CDR3 spans 12 residues. CDR3 in amino acids: CASRPPSPPQFF. CDR3 sequence (DNA): TGTGCCAGCAGACCACCTAGCCCCCCGCAGTTCTTC.

This chain links TRBV4-3 with TRBJ2-7; D may be TRBD1 (5 bases). V was shortened by 2 bases and J by 7 bases, with 12 bases between the two germline ends. There are 13 residues in the CDR3. Germline CDR1 reads LGHNA; CDR2 reads YSLEER. The CDR3 nucleotides are TGCGCCAGCAGCCAATCGCAGGGTTTGGAGCAGTACTTC. It codes for CASSQSQGLEQYF.

V and J are TRBV7-2 and TRBJ2-6; unclear D gene. V gave up 5 bases and J gave up 0 bases, with 8 bases separating them. CDR1 is SGHTA and CDR2 is FQGNSA in the germline V gene. The CDR3 has 15 amino acids. The DNA for the CDR3 is TGTGCCAGCAGCCCTAGGAGCTCTGGGGCCAACGTCCTGACTTTC. Its protein product is CASSPRSSGANVLTF.

The chain couples TRBV18 to TRBJ1-5; TRBD1 matches 9 bases. V trimming: 4 bases; J trimming: 4 bases; junction bases outside the gene matches: 14. There are 18 residues in the CDR3. From germline, CDR1 is KGHSH and CDR2 LQKENI. CDR3 in amino acids: CASSLSTGTGPMNQPQHF. The CDR3 DNA reads TGTGCCAGCTCACTGTCTACCGGGACAGGGCCCATGAATCAGCCCCAGCATTTT.

In its sample, this clone was seen a few times. The rearrangement uses TRBV10-3 and TRBJ1-3; the D is unclear. The CDR3 sequence is 13 residues long. V was shortened by 4 bases and J by 7 bases, with 11 bases between the two germline ends. CDR1 is ENHRY, CDR2 SYGVKD, per germline. The CDR3 loop is CAISVILWNTIYF. CDR3 nucleotide sequence: TGTGCCATCAGTGTGATACTGTGGAACACCATATATTTT.

The V and J genes are TRBV28 and TRBJ1-2; 7 bases line up with TRBD1. CDR3 length equals 14 residues. Losses at the gene ends were 6 bases for V and 7 bases for J; bases not matched to a gene: 11. Germline V gene lookup returns CDR1 MDHEN and CDR2 SYDVKM. The CDR3 protein is CASSRLGQARGYTF. The CDR3 DNA follows: TGTGCCAGCAGCCGCCTCGGACAGGCGCGTGGCTACACCTTC.

This sequence joins TRBV12-3 or TRBV12-4 and TRBJ1-5; no clear D. CDR3 length: 12 amino acids. V was trimmed by 4 bases and J by 6 bases, leaving 7 bases between them. The CDR3 sequence is CASSSGAQPQHF. The CDR3, as DNA: TGTGCCAGCAGTTCGGGTGCTCAGCCCCAGCATTTT.

The rearrangement links TRBV7-9 to TRBJ1-1; D is unresolved. Trimming removed 11 bases at V and 10 bases at J, with 14 bases between. This CDR3 has 10 amino acids. CDR1 and CDR2 (germline): SEHNR, FQNEAQ (reference sequence). CDR3 in amino acids: CAAAGEVAFF. For the CDR3, the DNA is TGTGCCGCAGCGGGAGAGGTAGCTTTCTTT.

The V call is TRBV4-1, the J call TRBJ1-1; TRBD1 matches at 10 bases. The CDR3 has 15 residues. With 4 bases clipped from V and 5 bases from J, the junction kept 7 bases outside the gene matches. CDR1 is MGHRA and CDR2 is YSYEKL in the germline V gene. CDR3 amino acids: CASSRRGTGDTEAFF. CDR3 DNA: TGCGCCAGCAGCCGTAGAGGGACAGGGGATACTGAAGCTTTCTTT.